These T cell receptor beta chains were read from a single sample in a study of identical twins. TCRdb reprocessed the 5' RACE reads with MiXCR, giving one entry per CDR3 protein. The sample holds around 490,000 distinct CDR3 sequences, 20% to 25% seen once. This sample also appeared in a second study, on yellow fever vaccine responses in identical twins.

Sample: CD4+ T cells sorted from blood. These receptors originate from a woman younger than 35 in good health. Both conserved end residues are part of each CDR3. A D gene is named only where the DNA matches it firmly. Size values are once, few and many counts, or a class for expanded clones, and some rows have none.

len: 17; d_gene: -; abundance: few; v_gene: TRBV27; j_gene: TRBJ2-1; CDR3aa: CASSSLSGTGDVYEQFF; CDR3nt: TGTGCCAGCAGTTCGCTCTCCGGGACGGGGGATGTGTATGAGCAGTTCTTC
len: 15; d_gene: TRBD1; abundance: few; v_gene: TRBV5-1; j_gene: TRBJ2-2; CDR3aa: CASRNRGENTGELFF; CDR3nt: TGCGCCAGCAGGAACAGGGGCGAGAACACCGGGGAGCTGTTTTTT
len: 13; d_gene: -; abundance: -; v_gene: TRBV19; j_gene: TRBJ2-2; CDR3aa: CASSRALAGELFF; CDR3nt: TGTGCCAGTAGCAGGGCATTGGCCGGGGAGCTGTTTTTT
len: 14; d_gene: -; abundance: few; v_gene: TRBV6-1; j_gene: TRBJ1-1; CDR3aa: CASSGRGGSAEAFF; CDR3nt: TGTGCCAGCAGCGGGCGGGGGGGCAGCGCTGAAGCTTTCTTT
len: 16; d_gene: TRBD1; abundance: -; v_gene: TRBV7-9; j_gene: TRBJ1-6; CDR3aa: CASSLEGRGRSSPLHF; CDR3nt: TGTGCCAGCAGCTTAGAGGGCAGGGGGCGAAGTTCACCCCTCCACTTT
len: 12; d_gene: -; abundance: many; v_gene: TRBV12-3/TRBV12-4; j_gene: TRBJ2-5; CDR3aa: CASSSVMETQYF; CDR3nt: TGTGCCAGCAGTTCAGTGATGGAGACCCAGTACTTC
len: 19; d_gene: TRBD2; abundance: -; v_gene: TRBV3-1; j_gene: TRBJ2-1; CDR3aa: CASSLSVAGGQWGYNEQFF; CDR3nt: TGTGCCAGCAGCCTTTCCGTAGCGGGAGGTCAATGGGGCTACAATGAGCAGTTCTTC
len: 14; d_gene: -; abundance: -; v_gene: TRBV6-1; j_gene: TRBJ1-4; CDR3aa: CASSGRGTNEKLFF; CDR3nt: TGTGCCAGCAGTGGCAGAGGTACCAATGAAAAACTGTTTTTT
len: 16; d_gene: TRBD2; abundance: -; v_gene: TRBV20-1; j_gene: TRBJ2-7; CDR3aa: CSARLDGGTSGYEQYF; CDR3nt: TGCAGTGCTAGACTAGATGGAGGGACTAGCGGGTACGAGCAGTACTTC
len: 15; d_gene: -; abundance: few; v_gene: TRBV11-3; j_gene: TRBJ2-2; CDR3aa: CASSRGFGSGGELFF; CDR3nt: TGTGCCAGCAGCAGAGGTTTCGGGAGTGGCGGGGAGCTGTTTTTT
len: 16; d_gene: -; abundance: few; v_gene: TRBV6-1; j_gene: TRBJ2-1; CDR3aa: CASSEAELVSYNEQFF; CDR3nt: TGTGCCAGCAGTGAAGCAGAACTAGTCTCCTACAATGAGCAGTTCTTC
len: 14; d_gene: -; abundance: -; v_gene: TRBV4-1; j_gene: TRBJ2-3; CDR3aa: CASSPRQVPDTQYF; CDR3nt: TGCGCCAGCAGCCCAAGGCAAGTCCCAGATACGCAGTATTTT
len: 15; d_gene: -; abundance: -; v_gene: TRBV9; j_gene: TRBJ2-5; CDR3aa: CASSVSAGGQETQYF; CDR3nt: TGTGCCAGCAGCGTATCCGCAGGGGGGCAAGAGACCCAGTACTTC
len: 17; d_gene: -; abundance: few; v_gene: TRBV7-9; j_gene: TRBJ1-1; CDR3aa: CASSHDSFRGRNTEAFF; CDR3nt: TGTGCCAGCAGCCACGACTCCTTTAGGGGGAGGAACACTGAAGCTTTCTTT
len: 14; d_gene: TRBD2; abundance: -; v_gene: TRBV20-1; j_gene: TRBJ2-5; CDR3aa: CSARAGDGSGTQYF; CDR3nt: TGCAGTGCTAGGGCGGGGGACGGTTCAGGGACCCAGTACTTC
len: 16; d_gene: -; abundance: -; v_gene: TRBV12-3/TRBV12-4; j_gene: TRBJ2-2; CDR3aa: CASSTRGSGLSGELFF; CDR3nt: TGTGCCAGCAGCACCCGTGGGTCCGGATTGTCCGGGGAGCTGTTTTTT
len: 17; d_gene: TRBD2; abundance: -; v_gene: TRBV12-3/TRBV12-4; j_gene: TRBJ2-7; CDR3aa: CASRPGGLAGGTYEQYF; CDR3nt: TGTGCCAGCAGGCCCGGGGGGCTAGCGGGAGGCACCTACGAGCAGTACTTC
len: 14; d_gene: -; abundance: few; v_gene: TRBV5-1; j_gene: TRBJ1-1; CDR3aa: CASSFTVTGNEAFF; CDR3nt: TGCGCCAGCAGCTTCACAGTGACGGGGAATGAAGCTTTCTTT
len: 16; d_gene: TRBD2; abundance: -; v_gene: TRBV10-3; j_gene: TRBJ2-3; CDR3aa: CAISDLTSGGTDTQYF; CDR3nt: TGTGCCATCAGTGATCTTACTAGCGGGGGCACAGATACGCAGTATTTT
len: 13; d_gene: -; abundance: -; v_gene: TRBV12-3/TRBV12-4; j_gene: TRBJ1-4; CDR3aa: CASSRQGERKLFF; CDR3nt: TGTGCCAGCAGTCGCCAGGGAGAGCGAAAACTGTTTTTT
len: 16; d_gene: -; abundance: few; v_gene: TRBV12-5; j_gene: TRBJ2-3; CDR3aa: CASGLVVSPSTDTQYF; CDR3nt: TGTGCTAGTGGTTTGGTAGTCAGCCCCAGCACAGATACGCAGTATTTT
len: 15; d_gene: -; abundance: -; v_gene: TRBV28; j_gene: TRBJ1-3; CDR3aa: CASSLMRGVGNTIYF; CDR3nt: TGTGCCAGCAGTTTAATGAGGGGAGTGGGAAACACCATATATTTT
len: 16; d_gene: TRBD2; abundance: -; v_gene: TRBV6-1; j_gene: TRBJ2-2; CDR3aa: CASRQTSGTNTGELFF; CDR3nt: TGTGCCAGCAGACAGACTAGCGGAACGAACACCGGGGAGCTGTTTTTT
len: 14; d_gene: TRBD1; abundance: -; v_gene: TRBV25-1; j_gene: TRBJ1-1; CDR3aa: CASSFPSGQGKTFF; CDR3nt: TGTGCCAGCAGCTTTCCATCGGGACAGGGGAAAACTTTCTTT
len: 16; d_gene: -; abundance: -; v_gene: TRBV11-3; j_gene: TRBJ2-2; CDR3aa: CASSLDLRFRAGELFF; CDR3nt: TGTGCCAGCAGCTTAGATTTGCGGTTTAGGGCCGGGGAGCTGTTTTTT
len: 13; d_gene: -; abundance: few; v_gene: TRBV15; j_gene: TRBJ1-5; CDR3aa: CATSRDLGYGPKF; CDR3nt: TGTGCCACCAGCAGAGATTTGGGATACGGGCCCAAATTT
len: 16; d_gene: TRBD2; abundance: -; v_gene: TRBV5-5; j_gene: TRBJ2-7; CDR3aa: CASSPQSGLVAYEQYF; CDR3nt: TGTGCCAGCAGCCCACAATCAGGACTAGTAGCCTACGAGCAGTACTTC
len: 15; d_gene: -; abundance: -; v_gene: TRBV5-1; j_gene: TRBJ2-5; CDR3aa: CASSLDLQQRETQYF; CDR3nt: TGCGCCAGCAGCTTGGACCTCCAACAAAGGGAGACCCAGTACTTC
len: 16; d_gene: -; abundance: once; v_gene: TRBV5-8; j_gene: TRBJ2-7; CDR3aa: CASSFLRYGGTYEQYF; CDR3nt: TGTGCCAGCAGCTTTTTAAGGTACGGAGGAACCTACGAGCAGTACTTC
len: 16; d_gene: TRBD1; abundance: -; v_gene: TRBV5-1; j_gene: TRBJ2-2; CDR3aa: CASSQTGTGSTGELFF; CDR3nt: TGCGCCAGCAGCCAGACCGGGACAGGGAGTACCGGGGAGCTGTTTTTT
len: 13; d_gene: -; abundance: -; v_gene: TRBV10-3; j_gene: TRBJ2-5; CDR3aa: CAITEMPEETQYF; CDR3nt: TGTGCCATCACCGAGATGCCGGAGGAGACCCAGTACTTC
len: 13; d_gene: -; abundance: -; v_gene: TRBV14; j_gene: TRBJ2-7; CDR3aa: CASSQANRNEQYF; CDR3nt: TGTGCCAGCAGCCAAGCCAACAGAAACGAGCAGTACTTC
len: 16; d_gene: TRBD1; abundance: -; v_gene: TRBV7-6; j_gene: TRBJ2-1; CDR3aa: CASSQPTGEDGNEQFF; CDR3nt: TGTGCCAGCAGCCAGCCGACAGGGGAAGATGGCAATGAGCAGTTCTTC
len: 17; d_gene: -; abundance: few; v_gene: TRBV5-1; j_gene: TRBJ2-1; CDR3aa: CASSISSVISSYNEQFF; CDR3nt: TGCGCCAGCAGCATCTCTAGCGTGATTTCTTCCTACAATGAGCAGTTCTTC
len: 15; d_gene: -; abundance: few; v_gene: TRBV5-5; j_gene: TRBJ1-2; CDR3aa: CASSLGWEQFYGYTF; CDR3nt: TGTGCCAGCAGCTTGGGTTGGGAACAGTTCTATGGCTACACCTTC
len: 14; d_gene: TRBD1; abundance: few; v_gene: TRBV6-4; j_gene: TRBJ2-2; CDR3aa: CASSGQGGTGELFF; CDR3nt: TGTGCCAGCAGCGGACAGGGCGGCACCGGGGAGCTGTTTTTT
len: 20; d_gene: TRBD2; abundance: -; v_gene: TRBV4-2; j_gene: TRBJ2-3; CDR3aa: CASSQAPSGLAGGQEDTQYF; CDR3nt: TGTGCCAGCAGCCAAGCCCCATCGGGACTAGCGGGGGGGCAGGAAGATACGCAGTATTTT
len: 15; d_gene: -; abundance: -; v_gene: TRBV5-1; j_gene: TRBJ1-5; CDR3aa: CASSVSGGQGQPQHF; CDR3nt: TGCGCCAGCAGCGTATCCGGCGGCCAGGGGCAGCCCCAGCATTTT
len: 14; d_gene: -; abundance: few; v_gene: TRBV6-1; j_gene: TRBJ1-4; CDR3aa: CASRPGYRAEKLFF; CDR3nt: TGTGCCAGCAGACCCGGATACAGGGCCGAAAAACTGTTTTTT
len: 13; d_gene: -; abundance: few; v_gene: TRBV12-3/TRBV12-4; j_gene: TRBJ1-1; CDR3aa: CASRSQMNTEAFF; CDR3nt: TGTGCCAGCAGATCACAGATGAACACTGAAGCTTTCTTT
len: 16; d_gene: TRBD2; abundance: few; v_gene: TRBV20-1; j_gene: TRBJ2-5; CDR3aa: CSAKSGGASNRETQYF; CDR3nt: TGCAGTGCTAAAAGCGGGGGGGCCTCGAATCGAGAGACCCAGTACTTC
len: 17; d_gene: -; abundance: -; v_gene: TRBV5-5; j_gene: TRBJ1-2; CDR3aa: CASSPIGGSALADGYTF; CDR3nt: TGTGCCAGCAGCCCGATTGGAGGTTCCGCATTGGCTGATGGCTACACCTTC
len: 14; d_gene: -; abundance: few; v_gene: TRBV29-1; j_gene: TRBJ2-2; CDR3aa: CSVEIQLNTGELFF; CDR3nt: TGCAGCGTTGAAATACAGCTGAACACCGGGGAGCTGTTTTTT
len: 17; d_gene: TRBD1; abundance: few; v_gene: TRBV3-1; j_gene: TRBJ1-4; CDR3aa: CASSPPGTGGYGEKLFF; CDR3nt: TGTGCCAGCAGCCCCCCCGGGACAGGGGGCTATGGGGAAAAACTGTTTTTT
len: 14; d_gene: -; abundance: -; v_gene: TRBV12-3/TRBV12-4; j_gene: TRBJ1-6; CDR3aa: CASRATGRNSPLHF; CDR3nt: TGTGCCAGCAGAGCCACAGGGCGAAATTCACCCCTCCACTTT
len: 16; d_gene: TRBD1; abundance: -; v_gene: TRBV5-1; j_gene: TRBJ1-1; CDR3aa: CASSLQQGAPNTEAFF; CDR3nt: TGCGCCAGCAGCTTGCAACAGGGGGCTCCGAACACTGAAGCTTTCTTT
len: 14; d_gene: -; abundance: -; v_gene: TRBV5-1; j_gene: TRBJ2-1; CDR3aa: CASRSGENYNEQFF; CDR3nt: TGCGCCAGCAGGTCCGGAGAGAATTACAATGAGCAGTTCTTC
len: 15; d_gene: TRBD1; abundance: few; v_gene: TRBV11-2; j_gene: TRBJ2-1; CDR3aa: CATARGQGASNEQFF; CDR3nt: TGTGCCACAGCGAGGGGGCAGGGGGCATCCAATGAGCAGTTCTTC
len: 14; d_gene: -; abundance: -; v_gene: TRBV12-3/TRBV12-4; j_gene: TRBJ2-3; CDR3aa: CASSPTGAPNTQYF; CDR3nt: TGTGCCAGCAGTCCCACGGGGGCCCCCAATACGCAGTATTTT
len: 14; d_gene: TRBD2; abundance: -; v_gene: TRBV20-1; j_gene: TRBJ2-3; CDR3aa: CSATPGGRGGTQYF; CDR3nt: TGCAGTGCTACCCCTGGCGGGAGAGGTGGTACGCAGTATTTT
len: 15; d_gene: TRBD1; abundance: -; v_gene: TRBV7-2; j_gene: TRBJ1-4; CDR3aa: CASSSQGGTNEKLFF; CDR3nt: TGTGCCAGCAGCTCCCAGGGGGGAACTAATGAAAAACTGTTTTTT
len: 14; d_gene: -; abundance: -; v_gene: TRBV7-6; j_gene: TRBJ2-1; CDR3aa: CASSLRREGDEQFF; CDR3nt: TGTGCCAGCAGCTTAAGACGGGAAGGCGATGAGCAGTTCTTC
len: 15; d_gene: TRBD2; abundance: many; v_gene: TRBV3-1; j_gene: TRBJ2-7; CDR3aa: CASSLGTSGPYEQYF; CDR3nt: TGTGCCAGCTCCTTAGGGACTAGCGGACCCTACGAGCAGTACTTC
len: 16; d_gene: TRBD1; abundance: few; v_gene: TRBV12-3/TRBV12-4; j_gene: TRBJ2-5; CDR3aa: CASSDTGTGNQETQYF; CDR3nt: TGTGCCAGCAGTGATACCGGGACAGGGAACCAAGAGACCCAGTACTTC
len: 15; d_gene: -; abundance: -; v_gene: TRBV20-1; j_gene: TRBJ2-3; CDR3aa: CSARDQGSGTDTQYF; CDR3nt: TGCAGTGCTAGAGATCAGGGTTCGGGGACAGATACGCAGTATTTT
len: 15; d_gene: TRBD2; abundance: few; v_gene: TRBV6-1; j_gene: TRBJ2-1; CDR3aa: CASRTTSGGANEQFF; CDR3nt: TGTGCCAGCAGAACCACTAGCGGGGGGGCCAATGAGCAGTTCTTC
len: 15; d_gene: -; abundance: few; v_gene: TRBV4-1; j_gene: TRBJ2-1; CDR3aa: CASSQSGIPYNEQFF; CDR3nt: TGCGCCAGCAGCCAATCAGGGATCCCCTACAATGAGCAGTTCTTC